A single sample gave rise to the 18 T cell receptor beta chains below, sequenced in a study of T cell responses to AZD1222 COVID-19 vaccine. Libraries were prepared by immunoSEQ multiplex PCR; TCRdb keeps only in-frame clonotypes and omits some of them. The repertoire has around 71,000 clones, about 80% of them found once; the top ten carry about 14%. Material: peripheral blood, obtained 28 days after the second AZD1222 dose. These receptors all come from an adult who received the AZD1222 COVID-19 vaccine.

This clone was observed a single time. The chain couples TRBV3-1 (or the pseudogene TRBV3-2) to TRBJ1-3; a possible D gene is TRBD1 (6 bases). V was shortened by 4 bases and J by 0 bases, with 19 bases between the two germline ends. Germline loops: CDR1 LGHDT, CDR2 YNNKEL (reference sequence). The length of the CDR3 is 18 residues. The CDR3, as DNA: TGTGCCAGCAGCCTCACAGGGATATACTTTAGCTCTGGAAACACCATATATTTT. This gives the protein CASSLTGIYFSSGNTIYF.

The sample holds a few counts of this clone. The chain joins TRBV5-4 to TRBJ2-7; 11 bases are a match to TRBD2. V lost 5 bases, J lost 0 bases, and 10 bases stayed unmatched. CDR1 SGHNT and CDR2 YYREEE come from the germline V gene (reference sequence). The CDR3 is 17 residues long. The CDR3, as DNA: TGTGCCAGCAGTTATAGCGGGGGGGTACTCAGCTCCTACGAGCAGTACTTC. It yields the protein CASSYSGGVLSSYEQYF.

The rearrangement uses TRBV2 and TRBJ2-1; TRBD2 aligns across 7 bases. This CDR3 is 14 amino acids long. Germline V gives CDR1 SNHLY, CDR2 FYNNEI. Trimming took 6 bases from V and 11 from J; bases not matched to a gene: 13. Here the CDR3 DNA reads TGTGCCAGCAGGCCCCTTCTGAGCGGGGCTCAGCAGTTCTTC. The encoded protein is CASRPLLSGAQQFF.

The chain links TRBV4-3 to TRBJ2-5; no definite D call. CDR3 length equals 15 residues. Trimming pared 0 bases from V and 0 bases from J, leaving 8 bases between. Germline CDR1 reads LGHNA; CDR2 reads YSLEER. The CDR3 protein is CASSQDGTYQETQYF. For the CDR3, the DNA is TGCGCCAGCAGCCAAGATGGAACCTACCAAGAGACCCAGTACTTC.

The genes are TRBV12-5 and TRBJ2-4; D gene ambiguous. This CDR3 is built from 14 residues. V lost 1 base and J 8 bases, leaving 12 bases between the germline ends. Germline CDR1 LGHNT, CDR2 FRNRAP. The CDR3 is CASGLGALKDIQYF. The CDR3 DNA follows: TGTGCTAGTGGTTTGGGGGCTTTGAAGGACATTCAGTACTTC.

This sequence joins TRBV7-6 and TRBJ2-1, with D unresolved. V was cut by 4 bases and J by 8 bases, with 27 bases left in between. CDR3 size: 18 residues. Per the germline V gene, CDR1 is SGHVS and CDR2 is FNYEAQ. The CDR3 nucleotides read TGTGCCAGCAGCTCGGTTCGTGGGGATATATTTGTAGTCTATGAGCAGTTCTTC. Protein: CASSSVRGDIFVVYEQFF. Full variable domain (outside the CDR3, taken from reference TRBV7-6 and TRBJ2-1): GAGVSQSPRYKVTKRGQDVALRCDPISGHVSLYWYRQALGQGPEFLTYFNYEAQQDKSGLPNDRFSAERPEGSISTLTIQRTEQRDSAMYRCASSSVRGDIFVVYEQFFGPGTRLTVL.

In this sample, this clone turned up a few times. CDR3 in DNA: TGCAGCGCAAGTCAGGGGAGCACAGATACGCAGTATTTT. Residues: CSASQGSTDTQYF. The chain joins TRBV29-1 to TRBJ2-3; possibly TRBD1 for D (6 bases). The germline V gene has CDR1 SQVTM and CDR2 ANQGSEA. The V gene lost 7 bases and the J gene lost 0 bases, with 11 bases spanning the gap. The CDR3 sequence is 13 residues long.

A few counts support this clone. The gene calls are TRBV27 and TRBJ2-5; D is possibly TRBD1 (6 bases). The CDR3 is made up of 13 amino acids. Looked up from germline, CDR1 is MNHEY and CDR2 is SMNVEV (reference sequence). V was pared by 6 bases and J by 4 bases, with 12 bases between. The DNA for the CDR3 is TGTGCCAGCAGCCAGGGGTATCGAGAGACCCAGTACTTC. Its translation is CASSQGYRETQYF.

This chain joins TRBV6-5 and TRBJ1-1, with D hard to call. The CDR3 loop spans 15 amino acids. V was cut by 0 bases and J by 1 base, with 9 bases left in between. Germline lookup yields CDR1 MNHEY and CDR2 SVGAGI. The CDR3 region is CASSYSGRPNTEAFF. The CDR3 DNA reads as TGTGCCAGCAGTTACTCCGGCAGGCCGAACACTGAAGCTTTCTTT.

This chain links TRBV5-1 with TRBJ2-5; D possibly uses TRBD1 or TRBD2 (7 bases each). Germline V lookup: CDR1 SGHRS, CDR2 YFSETQ. The CDR3 has 16 residues. Trimming removed 4 bases at V and 3 bases at J, with 19 bases between. The CDR3, as DNA: TGCGCCAGCAGCGGAGGGAGGGACAGAAAAAAAGAGACCCAGTACTTC. Residues: CASSGGRDRKKETQYF.

This chain uses TRBV29-1 with TRBJ1-2; a possible D gene is TRBD1 (5 bases). The length of the CDR3 is 13 residues. CDR1 SQVTM and CDR2 ANQGSEA come from the germline V gene. With 6 bases removed from V and 3 bases from J, the gap between germline ends came to 14 bases. CDR3 loop: CSVGQGMDYGYTF. CDR3 nucleotide sequence: TGCAGCGTCGGTCAGGGAATGGACTATGGCTACACCTTC.

This sequence joins TRBV5-1 and TRBJ2-2, with 7 bases matching TRBD1. The trim removed 0 bases at V and 7 bases at J, leaving 3 bases unmatched. There are 14 residues in the CDR3. Germline V gene sequence: CDR1 SGHRS, CDR2 YFSETQ. CDR3 DNA sequence: TGCGCCAGCAGCTTGGGAGGGACAGTCGGGGAGCTGTTTTTT. It yields the protein CASSLGGTVGELFF.

The chain links TRBV2 to TRBJ2-3; D uncertain. V was trimmed by 6 bases and J by 4 bases, leaving 17 bases between them. There are 15 residues in the CDR3. Germline V CDR1 and CDR2: SNHLY, FYNNEI. CDR3: CASSRVGGPADTQYF. The CDR3, as DNA: TGTGCCAGCAGCCGGGTAGGTGGTCCGGCAGATACGCAGTATTTT.

The gene calls are TRBV27 and TRBJ1-1; D ambiguous. Trimming stripped 0 bases from V and 11 bases from J, with 16 bases between. The CDR3 runs 14 residues. CDR1 is MNHEY, CDR2 SMNVEV, per germline (reference sequence). The CDR3 spells CASSLSLGGRRAFF. Written as DNA, the CDR3 is TGTGCCAGCAGTTTATCCTTGGGAGGGCGGCGTGCTTTCTTT.

The J gene is TRBJ1-4, the V gene TRBV19; unclear D gene. Germline V gene lookup returns CDR1 LNHDA and CDR2 SQIVND (reference sequence). V was pared by 5 bases and J by 7 bases, with 17 bases between. This CDR3 comprises 15 residues. The CDR3 region has the DNA TGTGCCAGTAGTCCGGCCGGGGTTGAGAGTGAAAAACTGTTTTTT. Protein: CASSPAGVESEKLFF. The whole variable domain, remainder taken from reference TRBV19 and TRBJ1-4, is DGGITQSPKYLFRKEGQNVTLSCEQNLNHDAMYWYRQDPGQGLRLIYYSQIVNDFQKGDIAEGYSVSREKKESFPLTVTSAQKNPTAFYLCASSPAGVESEKLFFGSGTQLSVL.

J is TRBJ1-2 and V is TRBV5-1; unclear D gene. Germline V gene sequence: CDR1 SGHRS, CDR2 YFSETQ. CDR3 length equals 13 residues. V was clipped by 0 bases and J by 3 bases, with 6 bases between them. CDR3 region: CASSLGGDYGYTF. CDR3 DNA sequence: TGCGCCAGCAGCTTGGGGGGTGACTATGGCTACACCTTC. The full variable domain, in which reference TRBV5-1 and TRBJ1-2 provide the parts outside the CDR3, is KAGVTQTPRYLIKTRGQQVTLSCSPISGHRSVSWYQQTPGQGLQFLFEYFSETQRNKGNFPGRFSGRQFSNSRSEMNVSTLELGDSALYLCASSLGGDYGYTFGSGTRLTVV.

The chain is built from TRBV21-1 and TRBJ2-1. TRBV21-1 is shown as a pseudogene. The CDR3 loop spans 18 amino acids. For the CDR3, the DNA is TGTGCCAGCAGCAAGACCATGGACGGGGCAGGGGACTCCAATGAGCAGTTCTTC. It specifies CASSKTMDGAGDSNEQFF.

The V and J genes are TRBV6-5 and TRBJ1-1, with TRBD1 as a possible D gene (6 bases). This CDR3 contains 12 residues. Germline V gene lookup returns CDR1 MNHEY and CDR2 SVGAGI. Deletions cut 5 bases from V and 11 bases from J, with 15 bases between. This CDR3 reads CASSTTGFFAFF. In DNA, the CDR3 is TGTGCCAGCAGTACCACAGGGTTTTTTGCTTTCTTT.